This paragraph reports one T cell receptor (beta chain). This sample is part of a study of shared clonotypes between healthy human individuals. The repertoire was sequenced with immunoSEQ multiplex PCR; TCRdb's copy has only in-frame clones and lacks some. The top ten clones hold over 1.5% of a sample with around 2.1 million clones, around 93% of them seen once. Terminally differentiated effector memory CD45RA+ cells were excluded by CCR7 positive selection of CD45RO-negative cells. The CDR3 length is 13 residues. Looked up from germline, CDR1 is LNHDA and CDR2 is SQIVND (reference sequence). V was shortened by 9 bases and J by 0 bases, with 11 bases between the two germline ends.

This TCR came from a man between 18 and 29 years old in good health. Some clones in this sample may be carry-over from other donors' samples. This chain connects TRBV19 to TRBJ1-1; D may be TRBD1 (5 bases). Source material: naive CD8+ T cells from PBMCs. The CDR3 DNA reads TGTGCCAGCGGGGGAGGAATGAACACTGAAGCTTTCTTT. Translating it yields CASGGGMNTEAFF.